A single sample gave rise to the 13 T cell receptor beta chains below, sequenced in a study of T cell responses to AZD1222 COVID-19 vaccine. Clones were read by immunoSEQ multiplex PCR, and TCRdb kept only the in-frame ones, dropping some. The sample lists around 170,000 clones, around 90% occurring once. The sample here was peripheral blood, taken 28 days after the second AZD1222 dose. The receptors were sampled from an adult who received the AZD1222 COVID-19 vaccine.

This chain uses TRBV6-2 or TRBV6-3 with TRBJ2-7; 9 bases match TRBD1. The CDR3 is 15 residues long. The V and J ends lost 0 bases and 4 bases, in that order; junction bases with no gene match: 4. Germline assignment: CDR1 MNHEY and CDR2 SVGEGT. The CDR3 here is CASSYSSGTGYEQYF. The CDR3 region has the DNA TGTGCCAGCAGTTACTCCTCCGGGACAGGGTACGAGCAGTACTTC.

This rearrangement joins TRBV25-1 to TRBJ1-1; 9 bases are shared with TRBD1. J gave up 5 bases and V 3 bases, and 7 bases lay outside the gene matches. This CDR3 region has 15 residues. Germline assignment: CDR1 MGHDK and CDR2 SYGVNS. Here the CDR3 DNA reads TGTGCCAGCAGTGACCGGGGACAGGGTAGTACTGAAGCTTTCTTT. Translating gives CASSDRGQGSTEAFF.

The J gene is TRBJ1-6, the V gene TRBV6-8; perhaps TRBD1 as D (5 bases). Germline V lookup: CDR1 MNHGY, CDR2 SAAAGT. V shed 2 bases and J shed 1 base, with 15 bases lying between them. There are 18 residues in the CDR3. In DNA form, the CDR3 reads TGTGCCAGCAGTTACCTAGTCAGGGTCAGGTCCTATAATTCACCCCTCCACTTT. It translates to CASSYLVRVRSYNSPLHF.

The chain recombines TRBV7-2 with TRBJ1-5; D call uncertain. The CDR3 totals 15 residues. The V end was cut by 1 base, the J end by 4 bases, with 11 bases between. Germline values: CDR1 SGHTA, CDR2 FQGNSA. CDR3 loop: CASSLGPGLNQPQHF. The DNA of the CDR3 is TGTGCCAGCAGCTTAGGCCCAGGTCTTAATCAGCCCCAGCATTTT.

V is TRBV7-9 and J is TRBJ1-1; no reliable D call. Germline V CDR1 and CDR2: SEHNR, FQNEAQ (reference sequence). The CDR3 is 12 amino acids. Trimming took off 4 bases at V and 2 bases at J, with 5 bases between the two ends. The CDR3 DNA reads TGTGCCAGCAGCTCCTATAACACTGAAGCTTTCTTT. Translation: CASSSYNTEAFF.

V is TRBV24-1 and J is TRBJ2-7, with D possibly matching TRBD1 (7 bases). Germline values: CDR1 KGHDR, CDR2 SFDVKD. This CDR3 spans 14 amino acids. Trimming took 3 bases from V and 2 from J, leaving 10 bases between them. CDR3 amino acids: CATSDAGQPYEQYF. CDR3 in DNA: TGTGCCACCAGTGATGCGGGACAGCCCTACGAGCAGTACTTC.

The chain is built from TRBV5-1 and TRBJ2-1; 12 nucleotides line up with TRBD2. The J segment lost 2 bases and the V segment lost 5 bases, leaving 2 bases of the junction unmatched. This CDR3 region has 15 residues. Germline loops: CDR1 SGHRS, CDR2 YFSETQ. CDR3 residues: CASRRTSGTYNEQFF. The CDR3 DNA is TGCGCCAGCAGACGGACTAGCGGGACCTACAATGAGCAGTTCTTC.

This rearrangement joins TRBV19 to TRBJ2-1; a weak D match, TRBD2 (6 bases). Deletions cut 6 bases from V and 0 bases from J, with 12 bases between. This CDR3 contains 15 residues. CDR1 is LNHDA, CDR2 SQIVND, per germline (reference sequence). The CDR3 region has the DNA TGTGCCAGTAGGAAAGCGGGTAGCTCCTACAATGAGCAGTTCTTC. Protein product: CASRKAGSSYNEQFF.

The chain recombines TRBV12-3 or TRBV12-4 with TRBJ2-7, with 12 nucleotides matching TRBD2. The V and J ends lost 6 bases and 11 bases, in that order; junction bases with no gene match: 8. The CDR3 runs to 13 residues. CDR3: CASRVGLAGRKYF. CDR3 coding DNA: TGTGCCAGCAGAGTAGGACTAGCGGGAAGAAAGTACTTC.

V is TRBV5-5 and J is TRBJ2-7; D is ambiguous. The CDR3 contains 12 residues. The germline V gene encodes CDR1 SGHKS and CDR2 YYEKEE (reference sequence). V lost 0 bases, J lost 6 bases, and 7 bases lay in between. CDR3 coding DNA: TGTGCCAGCAGCTTGGGTCAGGCCGAGCAGTACTTC. It encodes CASSLGQAEQYF.

The genes are TRBV4-1 and TRBJ2-5; 8 nucleotides align to TRBD2. Germline V gives CDR1 MGHRA, CDR2 YSYEKL. V was pared by 3 bases and J by 4 bases, with 19 bases of the junction left unmatched. The CDR3 is made up of 19 amino acids. DNA for the CDR3: TGCGCCAGCAGCCAGGGGGCGTGGGCTAGCGGGTCCCGGGGAGAGACCCAGTACTTC. This codes for CASSQGAWASGSRGETQYF.

This CDR3 is CASSLSTSGRTHEQFF. In nucleotides, the CDR3 is TGTGCCAGCAGTTTATCAACTAGCGGACGTACCCATGAGCAGTTCTTC. The V gene is TRBV28, the J gene TRBJ2-1, with 8 bases identical to TRBD2. This CDR3 is built from 16 residues. CDR1 is MDHEN and CDR2 is SYDVKM in the germline V gene. Trimming removed 1 base from V and 8 bases from J; junction bases left unmatched: 10.

V and J are TRBV10-3 and TRBJ2-3; 9 bases are a match to TRBD2. CDR1 is ENHRY and CDR2 is SYGVKD in the germline V gene. This CDR3 spans 15 amino acids. Germline trimming cut 0 bases from V and 5 bases from J; bases unmatched to any gene: 3. The CDR3 nucleotides read TGTGCCATCAGTGAGTCTGCGGGAGGGATAGATACGCAGTATTTT. Its translation: CAISESAGGIDTQYF.